This T cell receptor (beta chain) came from a study of blood T cell repertoires in COVID-19. Study details: COVID-19 samples, acute and convalescent, were from the United States, Italy and Spain.

Authors' processing steps: By means of reference gene primer amplification, nucleated cell counts were estimated. Data came from immunoSEQ multiplex PCR; TCRdb stores just in-frame clones and leaves some out. Clone size and V and J calls were adopted from that table, with D and trimming inferred from the DNA. The profile shows about 400,000 clones, roughly nine tenths of them singletons. Resolution of symptoms, clearance, or two negative PCRs was present in recovered Cohort 3 donors. V was shortened by 4 bases and J by 9 bases, with 13 bases between the two germline ends. The CDR3 runs 13 residues. Looked up from germline, CDR1 is SGHTA and CDR2 is FQGTGA.

Sequenced sample: PBMCs or T cells enriched from blood (not recorded which). The sequence came from a woman younger than 45 who had recovered from COVID-19. The chain employs TRBV7-3 and TRBJ2-1; D is uncertain. The CDR3 coding sequence is TGTGCCAGCAGCTCCACTGCTTACGGTGAGCAGTTCTTC. This codes for CASSSTAYGEQFF.